Listed below are T cell receptor beta chains from one sample, sequenced in a study of CD8+ T cells in alopecia areata. Produced via immunoSEQ multiplex PCR; TCRdb's table is partial and in-frame only. Altogether roughly 5,100 clones are present, about 91% being singletons, with the ten largest covering roughly a fifth. Sequencing was performed on skin, taken at week 4, from a patient treated with tofacitinib. These receptor sequences come from a human donor with alopecia areata. CDR3s include the opening cysteine and the closing phenylalanine or tryptophan. A D gene is named only where the DNA matches it firmly. Clone size is given for some rows only: seen once, a few or many times, or a class if the clone is expanded.

clone_size	v_call	cdr3_length	j_call	d_call	cdr3_aa	cdr3_nt
NA	TRBV9	15	TRBJ2-5	NA	CASSAGTAGGETQYF	TGTGCCAGCAGCGCCGGGACGGCCGGAGGGGAGACCCAGTACTTC
NA	TRBV5-6	17	TRBJ2-3	NA	CASSYFMDFSNTDTQYF	TGTGCCAGCAGCTACTTTATGGACTTTTCCAACACAGATACGCAGTATTTT
NA	TRBV11-2	13	TRBJ2-5	NA	CASSLRFRETQYF	TGTGCCAGCAGCTTAAGATTCCGGGAGACCCAGTACTTC
NA	TRBV29-1	16	TRBJ2-3	TRBD2	CSVRLRTRRGTDTQYF	TGCAGCGTTCGACTAAGGACTAGACGGGGCACAGATACGCAGTATTTT
NA	TRBV7-2	13	TRBJ1-4	NA	CASSLWEGEKLFF	TGTGCCAGCAGCTTATGGGAAGGTGAAAAACTGTTTTTT
once	TRBV9	16	TRBJ2-1	NA	CASSPKGDWRYNEQFF	TGTGCCAGCAGCCCCAAGGGGGACTGGCGGTACAATGAGCAGTTCTTC
once	TRBV12-5	17	TRBJ1-5	NA	CASGLVLRDRGNQPQHF	TGTGCTAGTGGTTTGGTATTAAGGGATCGGGGGAATCAGCCCCAGCATTTT
once	TRBV5-1	18	TRBJ2-3	TRBD1	CASSLGRFDRGRGDTQYF	TGCGCCAGCAGCTTGGGGCGATTTGACAGGGGAAGAGGAGATACGCAGTATTTT
NA	TRBV18	15	TRBJ1-1	TRBD1	CASSPGQRMNTEAFF	TGTGCCAGCTCACCGGGACAGCGGATGAACACTGAAGCTTTCTTT
NA	TRBV7-2	12	TRBJ2-1	NA	CASSPGRREQFF	TGTGCCAGCAGCCCGGGACGGCGGGAGCAGTTCTTC
NA	TRBV29-1	13	TRBJ2-7	NA	CSVVWIGVHEQYF	TGCAGCGTTGTATGGATTGGTGTTCACGAGCAGTACTTC
NA	TRBV14	14	TRBJ1-4	NA	CASSLRGFNEKLFF	TGTGCCAGCAGCCTTAGGGGGTTTAATGAAAAACTGTTTTTT
NA	TRBV7-2	16	TRBJ1-2	NA	CASSLAGTGGRGGYTF	TGTGCCAGCAGCTTAGCCGGGACGGGGGGAAGAGGAGGCTACACCTTC
NA	TRBV6-6	12	TRBJ2-2	NA	CASSYSTGELFF	TGTGCCAGCAGTTACTCCACCGGGGAGCTGTTTTTT
NA	TRBV5-7	15	TRBJ2-7	TRBD1	CASSLRDRGPYEQYF	TGTGCCAGCAGCTTGAGGGACAGGGGGCCCTACGAGCAGTACTTC
NA	TRBV7-2	15	TRBJ2-1	NA	CASSLELSSYNEQFF	TGTGCCAGCAGCTTAGAGCTTAGCTCCTACAATGAGCAGTTCTTC
NA	TRBV7-8	16	TRBJ2-3	TRBD1	CASSPGTGGSTDTQYF	TGTGCCAGCAGCCCGGGGACAGGGGGTAGCACAGATACGCAGTATTTT
few	TRBV10-2	19	TRBJ2-6	NA	CASRSLTGLGSSGANVLTF	TGCGCCAGCAGGTCTCTGACAGGTCTAGGATCCTCTGGGGCCAACGTCCTGACTTTC
NA	TRBV22-1	18	TRBJ2-6	NA	CPGRTRGSEQSRANVLTF	TGTCCTGGGAGAACCAGGGGAAGCGAACAAAGTCGGGCCAACGTCCTGACTTTC
NA	TRBV5-1	13	TRBJ2-1	NA	CASRLQENNEQFF	TGCGCCAGCAGACTGCAGGAAAACAATGAGCAGTTCTTC
NA	TRBV30	14	TRBJ2-7	TRBD2	CAWPGLVLSYEQYF	TGTGCCTGGCCGGGACTAGTCCTCTCCTACGAGCAGTACTTC
NA	TRBV7-9	19	TRBJ2-1	TRBD1	CASITSPTWTGGGYNEQFF	TGTGCCAGCATCACCTCGCCCACCTGGACAGGGGGGGGGTACAATGAGCAGTTCTTC
NA	TRBV7-2	14	TRBJ2-3	NA	CASSLVASMHTQYF	TGTGCCAGCAGCTTAGTTGCTAGCATGCATACGCAGTATTTT
NA	TRBV2	12	TRBJ2-7	NA	CASRQRGYEQYF	TGTGCCAGCAGGCAAAGGGGGTACGAGCAGTACTTC
NA	TRBV7-2	15	TRBJ2-1	TRBD2	CASSLSGVSYNEQFF	TGTGCCAGCAGCTTAAGCGGGGTGTCCTACAATGAGCAGTTCTTC
once	TRBV7-2	15	TRBJ1-6	TRBD1	CASSPWTGENSPLHF	TGTGCCAGCAGCCCTTGGACAGGGGAAAATTCACCCCTCCACTTT
NA	TRBV13	15	TRBJ2-7	TRBD1	CASSPRRETGYEQYF	TGTGCCAGCAGCCCACGTCGAGAGACAGGGTACGAGCAGTACTTC
NA	TRBV14	15	TRBJ2-1	TRBD2	CASSPAGTIKNEQFF	TGTGCCAGCAGCCCAGCCGGGACTATTAAAAATGAGCAGTTCTTC
NA	TRBV27	14	TRBJ2-7	NA	CASSQGSPGYEQYF	TGTGCCAGCAGCCAGGGTAGTCCAGGCTACGAGCAGTACTTC
NA	TRBV6-1	14	TRBJ1-1	TRBD1	CASSLNRGRTEAFF	TGTGCCAGCAGTTTAAACAGGGGTCGGACTGAAGCCTTCTTT
NA	TRBV7-9	16	TRBJ1-4	NA	CASSGGRALGIEKLFF	TGTGCCAGCAGCGGGGGCCGGGCCCTCGGGATCGAAAAACTGTTTTTT
NA	TRBV19	15	TRBJ2-3	NA	CASSVRDLYADTQYF	TGTGCCAGTAGTGTCCGGGACCTATACGCAGATACGCAGTATTTT
NA	TRBV10-2	13	TRBJ2-3	TRBD1	CATGTGVTDTQYF	TGCGCCACCGGGACAGGGGTCACAGATACGCAGTATTTT
NA	TRBV5-1	15	TRBJ2-5	NA	CASLGMEGPKETQYF	TGCGCCAGTCTGGGAATGGAGGGCCCAAAAGAGACCCAGTACTTC
NA	TRBV7-2	11	TRBJ2-5	NA	CASSFQGGQYF	TGTGCCAGCAGCTTTCAAGGGGGCCAGTACTTC
NA	TRBV7-9	14	TRBJ1-1	NA	CASSITRGHTEAFF	TGTGCCAGCAGCATCACAAGGGGTCACACTGAAGCTTTCTTT
NA	TRBV5-4	18	TRBJ2-1	NA	CASSLYGGGESSYNEQFF	TGTGCCAGCAGCTTGTATGGTGGCGGGGAGAGCTCCTACAATGAGCAGTTCTTC
NA	TRBV6-5	14	TRBJ2-7	NA	CASSDRWSSYEQYF	TGTGCCAGCAGTGACAGGTGGAGCTCCTACGAGCAGTACTTC
NA	TRBV28	12	TRBJ1-2	NA	CASSIRTYGYTF	TGTGCCAGCAGTATACGTACCTATGGCTACACCTTC
NA	TRBV15	15	TRBJ2-1	TRBD2	CATSNGGASYNEQFF	TGTGCCACCAGCAACGGGGGGGCTAGCTACAATGAGCAGTTCTTC
NA	TRBV2	14	TRBJ1-1	NA	CASRRGAMGTEAFF	TGTGCCAGCCGAAGGGGGGCAATGGGCACTGAAGCTTTCTTT
NA	TRBV7-2	13	TRBJ1-5	NA	CASSPWAYQPQHF	TGTGCCAGCAGCCCTTGGGCTTATCAGCCCCAGCATTTT
NA	TRBV5-1	13	TRBJ2-2	NA	CASSIGRAGELFF	TGCGCCAGCAGCATAGGACGGGCCGGGGAGCTGTTTTTT
NA	TRBV4-2	14	TRBJ2-7	NA	CASSHRQGGHEQYF	TGTGCCAGCAGCCATCGGCAGGGTGGCCACGAGCAGTACTTC
NA	TRBV6-6	12	TRBJ2-3	TRBD2	CASKRGVDTQYF	TGTGCCAGCAAGCGGGGGGTAGATACGCAGTATTTT
NA	TRBV14	18	TRBJ2-1	NA	CASSPTYTPGGSYNEQFF	TGTGCCAGCAGCCCCACTTACACCCCCGGGGGCTCCTACAATGAGCAGTTCTTC
NA	TRBV5-6	15	TRBJ2-1	NA	CASTPGGLSYNEQFF	TGTGCCAGCACCCCCGGGGGGCTCTCCTACAATGAGCAGTTCTTC
NA	TRBV9	15	TRBJ2-1	TRBD2	CASSSGGGGTNEQFF	TGTGCCAGCAGCTCCGGTGGCGGGGGAACCAATGAGCAGTTCTTC
once	TRBV19	13	TRBJ1-2	NA	CASSLTGAAGYTF	TGTGCCAGTAGTCTGACGGGGGCCGCCGGCTACACCTTC
NA	TRBV6-5	15	TRBJ2-3	TRBD2	CASRYSGGATDTQYF	TGTGCCAGCAGGTATAGCGGGGGGGCCACAGATACGCAGTATTTT
NA	TRBV6-1	11	TRBJ2-3	NA	CASSVTDTQYF	TGTGCCAGCAGTGTCACAGATACGCAGTATTTT